These T cell receptor beta chains were read from a single sample in a study of follicular helper T cells after annual influenza vaccination. This table comes from immunoSEQ multiplex PCR, and its TCRdb copy is limited to in-frame clones, with some not included. Of more than 13,000 clones listed, about four fifths were seen once; the top ten hold about 0.4%. This specimen consisted of CXCR5- memory CD4+ T cells sorted from blood, obtained on the day of influenza vaccination. The source is an adult who received the influenza vaccine. CDR3s include the opening cysteine and the closing phenylalanine or tryptophan. A D gene is named only where the DNA matches it firmly. Clone sizes are given selectively: once, few, many, or a class where the clone is expanded.

TGTGCCAGCAGCTTGACCCGTGGGGGATCGTGGGGCTACACCTTC	CASSLTRGGSWGYTF	TRBV11-2	TRBJ1-2	NA	NA	15
TGTGCCAGCAGTGGAGAGGGTACGCAGTATTTT	CASSGEGTQYF	TRBV2	TRBJ2-3	NA	NA	11
TGTGCCAGCAGCAGGGACGGGACTAGGAGCTACGAGCAGTACTTC	CASSRDGTRSYEQYF	TRBV6-1	TRBJ2-7	once	TRBD2	15
TGTGCCAGCCGCCGACAGAATCAAGAGACCCAGTACTTC	CASRRQNQETQYF	TRBV21-1	TRBJ2-5	NA	NA	13
TGTGCCAGCAGCCAAGAGGGACAGGCCACAGATACGCAGTATTTT	CASSQEGQATDTQYF	TRBV4-2	TRBJ2-3	once	TRBD1	15
TGTGCCAGCAGTTTATTGATGGGCGGGCCCCTGAGAGCTTTCTTT	CASSLLMGGPLRAFF	TRBV28	TRBJ1-1	NA	NA	15
TGCGCCAGCAGCTTGGTTCTAGCGGGAGATACGCAGTATTTT	CASSLVLAGDTQYF	TRBV5-1	TRBJ2-3	once	TRBD2	14
TGTGCCAGTAGTATATCGCGCCCAAGCTCTGGGGCCAACGTCCTGACTTTC	CASSISRPSSGANVLTF	TRBV19	TRBJ2-6	NA	NA	17
TGCAGCGTGGGAGGGGGCTATGGCTACACCTTC	CSVGGGYGYTF	TRBV29-1	TRBJ1-2	NA	NA	11
TGTGCCAGCGGCCCTGGCTACACCTTC	CASGPGYTF	TRBV2	TRBJ1-2	few	NA	9
TGTGCCAGCAGCTTGGGTAGCGGGGGCACAGATACGCAGTATTTT	CASSLGSGGTDTQYF	TRBV7-9	TRBJ2-3	NA	TRBD2	15
TGTGCCAGCAGTCCCTTGGGCGGGGGGGCTTGGTTGGAGTACAATGAGCAGTTCTTC	CASSPLGGGAWLEYNEQFF	TRBV27	TRBJ2-1	NA	TRBD2	19
TGTGCCAGCAGTTCTCGGGGGTTGGTAAACACTGAAGCTTTCTTT	CASSSRGLVNTEAFF	TRBV27	TRBJ1-1	NA	NA	15
TGCGCCAGCAGCTTGGAGGGGCCAGAAGCTTTCTTT	CASSLEGPEAFF	TRBV5-1	TRBJ1-1	NA	NA	12
TGTGCCAGCAGCTTGGCACGGCGTCAAGAGACCCAGTACTTC	CASSLARRQETQYF	TRBV7-2	TRBJ2-5	NA	NA	14
TGTGCCAGCAGCTCGGGGACAGGGAGCTGGGCCCTCCACTTT	CASSSGTGSWALHF	TRBV11-2	TRBJ1-6	NA	TRBD1	14
TGCAGCGCCCATCTCGGCCTAGTCCCGTCCAATGAGCAGTTCTTC	CSAHLGLVPSNEQFF	TRBV29-1	TRBJ2-1	NA	NA	15
TGTGCCAGCTCACCTGGGACTCGCCAAGAGACCCAGTACTTC	CASSPGTRQETQYF	TRBV18	TRBJ2-5	NA	NA	14
TGTGCCAGCAGCGCCCACGGGGGAGGTACTGAAGCTTTCTTT	CASSAHGGGTEAFF	TRBV21-1	TRBJ1-1	NA	NA	14
TGTGCCAGCAGCTTATCCGGGGAGTCACCCCTCCACTTT	CASSLSGESPLHF	TRBV7-9	TRBJ1-6	NA	NA	13
TGTGCCAGCAGTTGGACCAAGGGGGGCCCAAACTATGGCTACACCTTC	CASSWTKGGPNYGYTF	TRBV5-4	TRBJ1-2	few	NA	16
TGTGCCAGTAGAGTAGGGGGTTCCTATAATTCACCCCTCCACTTT	CASRVGGSYNSPLHF	TRBV19	TRBJ1-6	few	NA	15
TGCAGCGTTGAAGTGGGGGGCTCAGGGGAGCAGTACTTC	CSVEVGGSGEQYF	TRBV29-1	TRBJ2-7	NA	NA	13
TGTGCCAGCAGCTTCGGAGGGGCCGGGGAGACCCAGTACTTC	CASSFGGAGETQYF	TRBV5-5	TRBJ2-5	once	NA	14
TGTGCCAGCAGCGTAGCCGGGAACACCGGGGAGCTGTTTTTT	CASSVAGNTGELFF	TRBV9	TRBJ2-2	NA	NA	14
TGTGCCAGCAGTGAATTCCGGGGGCGCCAAGAGACCCAGTACTTC	CASSEFRGRQETQYF	TRBV2	TRBJ2-5	NA	NA	15
TGTGCCAGCAGCCGCGGCCAAACTAGCTCCTACAATGAGCAGTTCTTC	CASSRGQTSSYNEQFF	TRBV7-6	TRBJ2-1	NA	NA	16
TGCAGCGTTGACGAGAGGAACACTGAAGCTTTCTTT	CSVDERNTEAFF	TRBV29-1	TRBJ1-1	NA	NA	12
TGCGCCAGCAGCCGCGGGGGTCTACGCACAGATACGCAGTATTTT	CASSRGGLRTDTQYF	TRBV5-1	TRBJ2-3	NA	TRBD2	15
TGTGCCAGCAGTTTCTCTACCGCCTACTATGGCTACACCTTC	CASSFSTAYYGYTF	TRBV6-5	TRBJ1-2	NA	NA	14
TGCGCCAGCAGCCTTCTCGGGACTTCTGGAAACACCATATATTTT	CASSLLGTSGNTIYF	TRBV4-1	TRBJ1-3	NA	NA	15
TGTGCCAGCAACGTGGGGCTAGGAATTGGCTACAATGAGCAGTTCTTC	CASNVGLGIGYNEQFF	TRBV28	TRBJ2-1	NA	NA	16
TGTGCCAGCAGTTACTCCAGCCAGGGAGGGGCCCAGTACTTC	CASSYSSQGGAQYF	TRBV6-6	TRBJ2-5	NA	TRBD2	14
TGTGCCAGCCAAGAGACCAGGAGTTTCATAACTAATGAAAAACTGTTTTTT	CASQETRSFITNEKLFF	TRBV2	TRBJ1-4	NA	NA	17
TGTGCCAGCAGCCAAGATCTTGGGGGGGAGACTGAAGCTTTCTTT	CASSQDLGGETEAFF	TRBV4-2	TRBJ1-1	NA	NA	15